The 18 T cell receptor beta chains given below trace back to one sample, sequenced in a study of blood T cell repertoires in COVID-19. TCRdb's table, derived via immunoSEQ multiplex PCR, lists solely in-frame clones and lacks some. The sample has 150,000 or so clones, about 91% seen once. The sequenced sample was peripheral blood. The receptors here all came from a middle-aged man with acute or convalescent COVID-19.

The chain carries TRBV25-1 and TRBJ1-1; D is ambiguous. The CDR3 length is 13 residues. Trimming removed 4 bases from V and 5 bases from J, with 11 bases in between. From germline, CDR1 is MGHDK and CDR2 SYGVNS. CDR3 loop: CASSGRGVTEAFF. The DNA of the CDR3 is TGTGCCAGCAGTGGTCGAGGAGTTACTGAAGCTTTCTTT.

The chain is built from TRBV5-1 and TRBJ1-1, with D maybe TRBD1 (5 bases). The CDR3 sequence is 13 residues long. The germline V gene has CDR1 SGHRS and CDR2 YFSETQ. V dropped 0 bases and J dropped 7 bases, with 10 bases sitting between them. CDR3 DNA sequence: TGCGCCAGCAGCTTGGGACAGAATGATGAAGCTTTCTTT. Translating it yields CASSLGQNDEAFF.

The V gene is TRBV7-2, the J gene TRBJ2-1, with 11 bases matching TRBD2. Losses at the gene ends were 1 base for V and 7 bases for J; bases not matched to a gene: 6. Germline-derived CDR1 and CDR2 are SGHTA and FQGNSA. This CDR3 is built from 16 residues. Here the CDR3 DNA reads TGTGCCAGCAGCTTAGGACTAGCGGGAATACAAAATGAGCAGTTCTTC. It is translated as CASSLGLAGIQNEQFF.

V usage is TRBV7-2 and J usage is TRBJ1-2; a possible D gene is TRBD1 (5 bases). This CDR3 is 14 amino acids long. Trimming cost V 4 bases and J 4 bases, with 13 bases left between them. Per the germline V gene, CDR1 is SGHTA and CDR2 is FQGNSA. The CDR3: CASSSLGGRYGYTF. CDR3 sequence (DNA): TGTGCCAGCAGCTCCCTCGGGGGACGCTATGGCTACACCTTC.

This clone has a single count. The chain uses TRBV5-1 and TRBJ2-7; 7 bases are a match to TRBD1. The junction had 9 bases not matched to a gene; V was cut back by 0 bases and J by 6 bases. CDR1 is SGHRS and CDR2 is YFSETQ in the germline V gene. The CDR3 runs 15 residues. CDR3 in amino acids: CASSLAGAGGREQYF. The CDR3 DNA reads TGCGCCAGCAGCTTGGCCGGCGCAGGGGGTCGCGAGCAGTACTTC.

V usage is TRBV18 and J usage is TRBJ1-5, with D possibly matching TRBD1 (5 bases). CDR3 length equals 15 residues. Germline CDR1 is KGHSH and CDR2 is LQKENI. Trimming cost V 3 bases and J 1 base, with 10 bases left between them. The CDR3 is CASSPSQGSNQPQHF. In nucleotides, the CDR3 is TGTGCCAGCTCACCTTCGCAGGGCAGCAATCAGCCCCAGCATTTT. Drawing the rest from reference TRBV18 and TRBJ1-5, the complete variable domain is NAGVMQNPRHLVRRRGQEARLRCSPMKGHSHVYWYRQLPEEGLKFMVYLQKENIIDESGMPKERFSAEFPKEGPSILRIQQVVRGDSAAYFCASSPSQGSNQPQHFGDGTRLSIL.

This chain links TRBV19 with TRBJ1-2; D perhaps matches TRBD1 (5 bases). The CDR3 covers 15 residues. Germline CDR1 is LNHDA and CDR2 is SQIVND (reference sequence). V was trimmed by 8 bases and J by 0 bases, leaving 16 bases between them. The CDR3 bases are TGTGCCAGTTCCCCCGGACACGCAGCTAACTATGGCTACACCTTC. Its protein product is CASSPGHAANYGYTF.

The chain uses TRBV2 and TRBJ2-2; 7 bases align to TRBD1. The ends lost 6 bases at V and 1 base at J; junction bases unmatched: 5. The length of the CDR3 is 15 residues. Germline V CDR1 and CDR2: SNHLY, FYNNEI. CDR3: CASRKGAGNTGELFF. The CDR3 nucleotides are TGTGCCAGCAGGAAGGGGGCAGGGAACACCGGGGAGCTGTTTTTT.

The table lists this clone with a count of one. The V gene is TRBV11-2, the J gene TRBJ2-1; TRBD1 matches 7 bases. V lost 1 base, J lost 3 bases, and 6 bases stayed unmatched. Germline CDR1 reads SGHAT; CDR2 reads FQNNGV. This CDR3 is built from 16 residues. This chain's CDR3 is CASSLGGAGGYNEQFF. The DNA for the CDR3 is TGTGCCAGCAGCTTAGGAGGGGCAGGGGGCTACAATGAGCAGTTCTTC.

The genes are TRBV11-2 and TRBJ2-5, with TRBD1 identical over 10 bases. The germline gives CDR1 SGHAT, CDR2 FQNNGV. The CDR3 extends over 15 amino acids. V was pared by 5 bases and J by 2 bases, with 5 bases of the junction left unmatched. The CDR3 loop is CASSPGQGRQETQYF. The CDR3 coding sequence is TGTGCCAGCAGCCCGGGACAGGGGCGACAAGAGACCCAGTACTTC.

The rearrangement joins TRBV2 to TRBJ2-1, with 13 bases lining up with TRBD2. CDR1 is SNHLY, CDR2 FYNNEI, per germline. With 7 bases clipped from V and 8 bases from J, the junction kept 8 bases outside the gene matches. The CDR3 covers 15 residues. The CDR3 loop reads CASNSGTSGRDEQFF. Here the CDR3 DNA reads TGTGCCAGCAATTCAGGTACTAGCGGGAGGGATGAGCAGTTCTTC. The variable domain in full, completed from reference TRBV2 and TRBJ2-1, reads EPEVTQTPSHQVTQMGQEVILRCVPISNHLYFYWYRQILGQKVEFLVSFYNNEISEKSEIFDDQFSVERPDGSNFTLKIRSTKLEDSAMYFCASNSGTSGRDEQFFGPGTRLTVL.

On this clone: Relative to the germline gene, one junction end is altered; a read error may explain this. Different DNA sequences within this sample yield the same CDR3. V usage is TRBV12-3 or TRBV12-4 and J usage is TRBJ1-2; D call uncertain. The CDR3 has 12 residues. CDR3 in DNA: TGTGCCAGTAGTTTATCGGACTATGGCTACACCTTC. Protein: CASSLSDYGYTF.

The rearrangement links TRBV18 to TRBJ1-5, with D possibly being TRBD1 (6 bases). The CDR3 contains 15 residues. Germline assignment: CDR1 KGHSH and CDR2 LQKENI. V was shortened by 6 bases and J by 7 bases, with 19 bases between the two germline ends. CDR3 nucleotides: TGTGCCAGCTCCCCCGGACAGAGTAAAAACCAGCCCCAGCATTTT. Translated, it gives CASSPGQSKNQPQHF.

The V call is TRBV5-8, the J call TRBJ2-7; 9 nucleotides line up with TRBD1. CDR3 length: 17 residues. Trimming took 4 bases from V and 0 from J; bases not matched to a gene: 11. Germline values: CDR1 SGHTS, CDR2 YDEGEE. CDR3 DNA: TGTGCCAGCAGCCCGCGGATCGGACAGGGGCCCTCCTACGAGCAGTACTTC. This translates into CASSPRIGQGPSYEQYF.

The V and J genes are TRBV28 and TRBJ1-2; D ambiguous. Germline CDR1 MDHEN, CDR2 SYDVKM. Trimming removed 5 bases from V and 8 bases from J, with 12 bases in between. This CDR3 has 12 amino acids. The CDR3 is CASSASVKGYTF. CDR3 bases: TGTGCCAGCAGTGCCAGTGTAAAGGGCTACACCTTC.

This chain connects TRBV29-1 to TRBJ1-2; 10 bases match TRBD1. The trim removed 2 bases at V and 3 bases at J, leaving 3 bases unmatched. There are 14 residues in the CDR3. Germline loops: CDR1 SQVTM, CDR2 ANQGSEA. The CDR3 DNA sequence: TGCAGCGTTGAACGGGACAGGGGTTACTATGGCTACACCTTC. Amino acids: CSVERDRGYYGYTF.

This chain uses TRBV14 with TRBJ1-1, with TRBD1 as a possible D gene (5 bases). The CDR3 runs to 16 residues. Trimming left V 2 bases short and J 4 bases short, with 17 bases between. The germline V gene encodes CDR1 SGHDN and CDR2 FVKESK. The CDR3: CASSQYQGQGGTEAFF. The CDR3 DNA reads TGTGCCAGCAGCCAATACCAAGGGCAGGGTGGCACTGAAGCTTTCTTT.

The chain employs TRBV11-2 and TRBJ2-2; 7 bases line up with TRBD2. Per the germline V gene, CDR1 is SGHAT and CDR2 is FQNNGV. V shed 2 bases, J shed 0 bases, and the junction held 0 bases outside the gene matches. The CDR3 runs to 15 residues. The chain's CDR3 is CASSLLAANTGELFF. DNA of the CDR3: TGTGCCAGCAGCTTACTAGCGGCGAACACCGGGGAGCTGTTTTTT.